This is a list of T cell receptor beta chains from one sample in a study of blood T cell repertoires in COVID-19. The table came from immunoSEQ multiplex PCR; TCRdb's copy has only in-frame clones and leaves some out. The data show around 120,000 clones, 78% seen once. The sample was peripheral blood. The receptors were gathered from a man between 65 and 80 years old with acute or convalescent COVID-19. CDR3s include the opening cysteine and the closing phenylalanine or tryptophan. The D gene is left open where the match is weak. The size of a clone is reported for some rows only, either as once, few or many, or as a class for expanded clones.

j_call clone_size v_call d_call cdr3_nt cdr3_aa
TRBJ2-1 NA TRBV12-5 TRBD2 TGTGCTAGTGGTTTGGTAATTACTAGCGGGGACTCTTATGAGCAGTTCTTC CASGLVITSGDSYEQFF
TRBJ2-7 NA TRBV18 NA TGTGCCAGCTCGGCAGGTAGTCAATACGAGCAGTACTTC CASSAGSQYEQYF
TRBJ2-2 NA TRBV3-1/TRBV3-2 NA TGTGCCAGCAGCCAAGAGCGGGGGTCCTCGGGGGCGTCGTCCGGGGAGCTGTTTTTT CASSQERGSSGASSGELFF
TRBJ1-1 NA TRBV4-3 NA TGCGCCAGCAGCCAATACCGGGGGGTCCACACTGAAGCTTTCTTT CASSQYRGVHTEAFF
TRBJ1-4 NA TRBV14 TRBD1 TGTGCCAGCAGCCCTAACAGGGGGCGAGAAAAACTGTTTTTT CASSPNRGREKLFF
TRBJ1-1 NA TRBV25-1 NA TGTGCCAGCAGTGATAGTAGGAAGGGGGACACTGAAGCTTTCTTT CASSDSRKGDTEAFF
TRBJ2-1 NA TRBV2 TRBD2 TGTGCCAGCAGACCCGGACTAGCGGGGATTATGAATGAGCAGTTCTTC CASRPGLAGIMNEQFF
TRBJ1-3 NA TRBV6-9 NA TGTGCCAGCAGTTACCGACAGCGCGTTAAACACACCATATATTTT CASSYRQRVKHTIYF
TRBJ1-2 many TRBV5-8 NA TGTGCCAGCAGAAGGGACACCTATGGCTACACCTTC CASRRDTYGYTF
TRBJ1-6 once TRBV5-1 NA TGCGCCTCCTCCCCCGACACTGATAATTCACCCCTCCACTTT CASSPDTDNSPLHF
TRBJ2-3 NA TRBV24-1 NA TGTGCCACCAGTGATCGGGGTGCCCCCGGAGGCACAGATACGCAGTATTTT CATSDRGAPGGTDTQYF
TRBJ1-2 few TRBV2 NA TGTGCCAGCAGTGAGGCGAGGGGGAGCTACACCTTC CASSEARGSYTF
TRBJ2-1 NA TRBV25-1 NA TGTGCCAGCAGTGGTGACAGCTCCTACAATGAGCAGTTCTTC CASSGDSSYNEQFF
TRBJ2-2 NA TRBV24-1 NA TGTGCCACCAGTGAAGTGGGCTTTGACGGCACCGGGGAGCTGTTTTTT CATSEVGFDGTGELFF
TRBJ2-2 NA TRBV15 TRBD1 TGTGCCACCAGCAGAGATCAGAGACAGGGGGACACCGGGGAGCTGTTTTTT CATSRDQRQGDTGELFF
TRBJ2-1 NA TRBV7-2 NA TGTGCCAGCAAACAGGGAGGGTCCTACAATGAGCAGTTCTTC CASKQGGSYNEQFF
TRBJ1-2 NA TRBV5-1 NA TGCGCCAGCAGCCCACCCGGACAGAGCTATGGCTACACCTTC CASSPPGQSYGYTF
TRBJ2-5 NA TRBV19 NA TGTGCCAGTAGTGGAGACAGTTTCCAAGAGACCCAGTACTTC CASSGDSFQETQYF
TRBJ2-7 few TRBV20-1 TRBD2 TGCAGTGCTAGTTCGCTAGCGGGGGCCGCCTACGAGCAGTACTTC CSASSLAGAAYEQYF
TRBJ2-7 once TRBV11-2 NA TGTGCCAGCACCGTGGCAGGGAAATCCTACGAGCAGTACTTC CASTVAGKSYEQYF
TRBJ1-5 NA TRBV4-2 TRBD1 TGTGCCAGCAGCCTTAATCAGGGGGCCGGGCAGCCCCAGCATTTT CASSLNQGAGQPQHF
TRBJ2-1 NA TRBV20-1 TRBD2 TGCAGTGCTAGTGCTCCGACTAGCTCGTACAATGAGCAGTTCTTC CSASAPTSSYNEQFF
TRBJ2-5 NA TRBV5-6 NA TGTGCCAGCAGCTTCTTCGACGGGGAAGAGACCCAGTACTTC CASSFFDGEETQYF
TRBJ2-1 NA TRBV10-3 TRBD2 TGTGCCATCAGTTTACTAGCGGGTAGTGAGCAGTTCTTC CAISLLAGSEQFF
TRBJ2-7 NA TRBV14 NA TGTGCCAGCAGCCAAACTTTTTACGAGCAGTACTTC CASSQTFYEQYF
TRBJ2-4 NA TRBV7-9 TRBD1 TGTGCCAGCAGCCTGGGACAGGGGGCTCACAAAAACATTCAGTACTTC CASSLGQGAHKNIQYF
TRBJ1-1 NA TRBV10-3 NA TGTGCCATCAGTCCCCCCCCGGGGATGAACACTGAAGCTTTCTTT CAISPPPGMNTEAFF
TRBJ2-5 once TRBV4-1 TRBD2 TGCGCCAGCAGCCCAGGAGCGGGGGGTCTAGAGACCCAGTACTTC CASSPGAGGLETQYF
TRBJ1-1 NA TRBV5-1 TRBD1 TGCGCCAGCAGCCCGACAGGGGGGCTGAACACTGAAGCTTTCTTT CASSPTGGLNTEAFF
TRBJ2-1 few TRBV28 TRBD2 TGTGCCAGCAGTCCCTTGACCCGGACTAGCGGAAACTACAATGAGCAGTTCTTC CASSPLTRTSGNYNEQFF
TRBJ2-6 NA TRBV5-4 TRBD1 TGTGCCAGCAGTTCGCCGACAGGGCGGGCTGGGGCCAACGTCCTGACTTTC CASSSPTGRAGANVLTF
TRBJ2-1 NA TRBV25-1 TRBD2 TGTGCCAGCACAACTCTAGCGGGGGGTTTCTACAATGAGCAGTTCTTC CASTTLAGGFYNEQFF
TRBJ2-1 NA TRBV6-2/TRBV6-3 TRBD2 TGTGCCAGCAGTTACCTAGCGGGGGGTCTCAATGAGCAGTTCTTC CASSYLAGGLNEQFF
TRBJ1-5 NA TRBV5-6 NA TGTGCCAGCGGTCGGTGGAGGGGAGGCAATCAGCCCCAGCATTTT CASGRWRGGNQPQHF
TRBJ2-2 NA TRBV9 NA TGTGCCAGCAGCGTTTCTGGACAGCAGAACACCGGGGAGCTGTTTTTT CASSVSGQQNTGELFF